This T cell receptor (beta chain) came from a study of blood T cells in healthy people across ages. Study observations and caveats: Unknown CMV status may confound age-related changes in expanded clones.

A second PCR, run for about 7 to 11 cycles, used a sample-barcoded 5' primer plus a J-beta primer mix. MiXCR, applied by TCRdb to the 5' RACE reads, yields one record per CDR3 protein. In the table there are some 1.4 million distinct CDR3 sequences, roughly 40% of which are singletons. CDR3 length equals 15 residues. Germline CDR1 reads SEHNR; CDR2 reads FQNEAQ (reference sequence). The trim removed 5 bases at V and 4 bases at J, leaving 9 bases unmatched. There are a few counts of this clonotype. Its antigen is not known. In each sample, at least 7 million PBMCs were isolated. The receptor comes from a woman younger than 35 in good health. The sequenced sample was blood. J is TRBJ1-1 and V is TRBV7-9, with 8 bases aligning to TRBD1. CDR3 residues: CASSLGQGRFTEAFF. The CDR3 nucleotides are TGTGCCAGCAGCCTCGGACAGGGTAGGTTCACTGAAGCTTTCTTT.